A single sample is the source of the 18 T cell receptor beta chains below, sequenced in a study of shared clonotypes between healthy human individuals. Only in-frame clones appear in the TCRdb table, and some are missing; sequencing was by immunoSEQ multiplex PCR. The data hold about 1.9 million clones, with roughly 93% observed a single time. Naive CD8 cells were CD45RO-negative, positively selected for CCR7, excluding terminally differentiated effector memory CD45RA+ cells. Sequences were obtained from naive CD8+ T cells from PBMCs. Receptor source: a man younger than 30 in good health. Some clones in this sample may be carry-over from other donors' samples.

This chain connects TRBV9 to TRBJ1-1; 9 positions match TRBD1. The CDR3 spans 15 residues. With 4 bases clipped from V and 6 bases from J, the junction kept 10 bases outside the gene matches. Germline lookup yields CDR1 SGDLS and CDR2 YYNGEE. The CDR3 reads CASSSTGTGSAEAFF. The CDR3 bases are TGTGCCAGCAGCAGTACAGGGACAGGGAGCGCTGAAGCTTTCTTT.

The V and J genes are TRBV9 and TRBJ2-7; D is unresolved. Trimming cost V 0 bases and J 6 bases, with 19 bases left between them. Germline loops: CDR1 SGDLS, CDR2 YYNGEE. CDR3 length equals 16 residues. The CDR3 DNA sequence: TGTGCCAGCAGCGTAGACGAGACGAAGCGATGGGGCGAGCAGTACTTC. This codes for CASSVDETKRWGEQYF.

This clone is a singleton in its sample. Other nucleotide sequences from this sample produce the same CDR3. The V and J genes are TRBV7-8 and TRBJ2-1; D might be TRBD2 (5 bases). Trimming stripped 0 bases from V and 2 bases from J, with 5 bases between. CDR3 size: 14 residues. Germline CDR1 reads SGHVS; CDR2 reads FQNEAQ. The CDR3 DNA reads as TGTGCCAGCAGCTTAGCGGGAGCCTACAATGAGCAGTTCTTC. Translating it yields CASSLAGAYNEQFF.

The table lists this clone with a count of one. This sequence joins TRBV28 and TRBJ2-2; 11 bases align to TRBD1. The CDR3 loop spans 15 amino acids. Germline V CDR1 and CDR2: MDHEN, SYDVKM. V trimming: 2 bases; J trimming: 4 bases; junction bases outside the gene matches: 0. CDR3 nucleotide sequence: TGTGCCAGCAGTTTAGGACAGGGGGCCACCGGGGAGCTGTTTTTT. Its protein is CASSLGQGATGELFF.

This rearrangement joins TRBV28 to TRBJ2-1; 7 bases map to TRBD2. This CDR3 contains 14 residues. The germline gives CDR1 MDHEN, CDR2 SYDVKM. The V segment lost 2 bases and the J segment 7 bases; nucleotides outside the gene matches: 5. CDR3: CASSLAGEVNEQFF. In DNA form, the CDR3 reads TGTGCCAGCAGTTTAGCGGGAGAAGTGAATGAGCAGTTCTTC. The complete variable domain, with remaining parts taken from reference TRBV28 and TRBJ2-1, reads DVKVTQSSRYLVKRTGEKVFLECVQDMDHENMFWYRQDPGLGLRLIYFSYDVKMKEKGDIPEGYSVSREKKERFSLILESASTNQTSMYLCASSLAGEVNEQFFGPGTRLTVL.

The rearrangement joins TRBV6-5 to TRBJ2-7, with 10 bases aligning to TRBD2. This CDR3 has 12 amino acids. After removal of 6 bases from V and 7 bases from J, the junction contained 3 bases not matched to a gene. CDR1 and CDR2 from the germline V gene are MNHEY and SVGAGI. DNA of the CDR3: TGTGCCAGCAGCGAGACTAGCGGGGAGCAGTACTTC. It yields the protein CASSETSGEQYF.

This sequence joins TRBV9 and TRBJ1-2, with 8 bases aligning to TRBD1. V lost 4 bases and J lost 8; bases outside the gene matches: 19. The length of the CDR3 is 17 residues. In germline, CDR1 is SGDLS, CDR2 YYNGEE. CDR3 residues: CASSILTGASSTSGYTF. In nucleotides, the CDR3 is TGTGCCAGCAGCATATTGACAGGGGCCTCGAGTACGAGCGGCTACACCTTC.

The chain recombines TRBV7-2 with TRBJ2-3, with a weak D call TRBD2 (6 bases). Germline V gives CDR1 SGHTA, CDR2 FQGNSA. The ends were cut back, 8 bases at V and 0 bases at J, with 15 bases in the middle. This CDR3 region has 15 residues. The CDR3 DNA sequence: TGTGCCAGCTTCGGGGACGGACTAAGCACAGATACGCAGTATTTT. This codes for CASFGDGLSTDTQYF.

The rearrangement uses TRBV27 and TRBJ2-7; the match to TRBD2 covers 7 bases. J was trimmed by 4 bases and V by 4 bases; bases with no gene match: 13. The CDR3 sequence is 16 residues long. CDR1 and CDR2 (germline): MNHEY, SMNVEV (reference sequence). The CDR3 DNA reads TGTGCCAGCAGTTCCGGGGGGACGCCGCGCCTATACGAGCAGTACTTC. Translation gives CASSSGGTPRLYEQYF.

The chain carries TRBV7-9 and TRBJ2-6; 10 bases align to TRBD1. Trimming took 5 bases from V and 0 from J; bases not matched to a gene: 7. This CDR3 is built from 18 residues. Germline assignment: CDR1 SEHNR and CDR2 FQNEAQ (reference sequence). The CDR3 is CASSRAGQGSSGANVLTF. In nucleotides, the CDR3 is TGTGCCAGCAGCCGCGCGGGACAGGGGAGCTCTGGGGCCAACGTCCTGACTTTC.

J is TRBJ2-5 and V is TRBV7-3, with D perhaps matching TRBD1 (5 bases). Germline assignment: CDR1 SGHTA and CDR2 FQGTGA. The CDR3 spans 15 residues. Trimming removed 2 bases at V and 4 bases at J, with 14 bases between. The CDR3, as DNA: TGTGCCAGCAGCTTAGGACACCCCCCGGTAGAGACCCAGTACTTC. Protein product: CASSLGHPPVETQYF.

To note about this clone: This sample includes further DNA sequences coding for the same CDR3. The rearrangement links TRBV7-9 to TRBJ1-5; D is uncertain. CDR1 and CDR2 from the germline V gene are SEHNR and FQNEAQ (reference sequence). The CDR3 has 14 residues. V was pared by 1 base and J by 1 base, with 5 bases between. This chain's CDR3 is CASSLGASNQPQHF. In nucleotides, the CDR3 is TGTGCCAGCAGCTTAGGAGCGAGCAATCAGCCCCAGCATTTT. Combining the CDR3 with reference TRBV7-9 and TRBJ1-5 gives the whole variable domain DTGVSQNPRHKITKRGQNVTFRCDPISEHNRLYWYRQTLGQGPEFLTYFQNEAQLEKSRLLSDRFSAERPKGSFSTLEIQRTEQGDSAMYLCASSLGASNQPQHFGDGTRLSIL.

The chain employs TRBV13 and TRBJ1-1, with 7 bases matching TRBD1. Trimming cost V 5 bases and J 0 bases; bases outside gene matches: 3. The CDR3 consists of 14 residues. Germline lookup yields CDR1 PRHDT and CDR2 FYEKMQ (reference sequence). The CDR3 loop reads CASSPDRMNTEAFF. For the CDR3, the DNA is TGTGCCAGCAGCCCGGACAGGATGAACACTGAAGCTTTCTTT.

Concerning this clone itself: Other DNA sequences in this specimen translate into the identical CDR3. The rearrangement uses TRBV7-6 and TRBJ2-1, with 7 positions matching TRBD2. The CDR3 is made up of 15 amino acids. J lost 3 bases, V lost 1 base, and 3 bases had no gene match. Looked up from germline, CDR1 is SGHVS and CDR2 is FNYEAQ. The CDR3 sequence: CASSLGLADYNEQFF. The CDR3 nucleotides are TGTGCCAGCAGCTTAGGGCTAGCGGACTACAATGAGCAGTTCTTC. Using reference TRBV7-6 and TRBJ2-1 for the parts outside the CDR3, the full variable domain is GAGVSQSPRYKVTKRGQDVALRCDPISGHVSLYWYRQALGQGPEFLTYFNYEAQQDKSGLPNDRFSAERPEGSISTLTIQRTEQRDSAMYRCASSLGLADYNEQFFGPGTRLTVL.

The chain joins TRBV10-1 to TRBJ2-1; D is uncertain. V lost 6 bases, J lost 6 bases, and 12 bases lay in between. The CDR3 consists of 13 residues. From germline, CDR1 is WNHNN and CDR2 SYGVQD (reference sequence). The CDR3 here is CASSVGRANEQFF. Here the CDR3 DNA reads TGCGCCAGCAGCGTGGGCAGAGCCAATGAGCAGTTCTTC.

The V call is TRBV4-1, the J call TRBJ2-1; TRBD2 matches 8 bases. This CDR3 is built from 15 residues. Germline trimming cut 5 bases from V and 8 bases from J; bases unmatched to any gene: 11. Germline-derived CDR1 and CDR2 are MGHRA and YSYEKL. The CDR3 DNA is TGCGCCAGCAGCTCTTGGCGGGAGGATCGCGATGAGCAGTTCTTC. Protein sequence: CASSSWREDRDEQFF.

The V gene is TRBV29-1, the J gene TRBJ1-2; D is ambiguous. V was clipped by 4 bases and J by 5 bases, with 20 bases between them. CDR1 is SQVTM and CDR2 is ANQGSEA in the germline V gene. This CDR3 comprises 15 residues. The DNA of the CDR3 is TGCAGCGTTGCTCCAGCGGAGCTCCCAGGTTATGGCTACACCTTC. This translates into CSVAPAELPGYGYTF. Full variable domain (remainder filled in from reference TRBV29-1 and TRBJ1-2): SAVISQKPSRDICQRGTSLTIQCQVDSQVTMMFWYRQQPGQSLTLIATANQGSEATYESGFVIDKFPISRPNLTFSTLTVSNMSPEDSSIYLCSVAPAELPGYGYTFGSGTRLTVV.

The chain carries TRBV11-2 and TRBJ2-7; D not resolved. Trimming stripped 0 bases from V and 6 bases from J, with 18 bases between. Germline V gene data show CDR1 as SGHAT and CDR2 as FQNNGV. The CDR3 spans 16 residues. CDR3 DNA: TGTGCCAGCAGCTTAGATAGAAACCGCACCCCCTTCGAGCAGTACTTC. It encodes CASSLDRNRTPFEQYF.